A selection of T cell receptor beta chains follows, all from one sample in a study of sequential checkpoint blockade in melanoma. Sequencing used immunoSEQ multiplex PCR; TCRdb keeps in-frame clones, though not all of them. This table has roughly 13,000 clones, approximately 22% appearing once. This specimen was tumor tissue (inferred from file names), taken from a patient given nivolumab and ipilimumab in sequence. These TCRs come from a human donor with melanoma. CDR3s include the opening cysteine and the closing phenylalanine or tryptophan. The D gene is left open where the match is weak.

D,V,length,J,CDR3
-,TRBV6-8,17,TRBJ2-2,CASSYTANFPNTGELFF
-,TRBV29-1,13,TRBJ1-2,CSVEGGDDYGYTF
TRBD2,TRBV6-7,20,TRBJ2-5,CASNKKGLNIGTSGERTQYF
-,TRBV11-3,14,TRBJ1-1,CASSLQFGGTEAFF
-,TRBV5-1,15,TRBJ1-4,CASSLGGTPYEKLFF
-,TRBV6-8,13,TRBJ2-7,CASSYDYTYEQYF
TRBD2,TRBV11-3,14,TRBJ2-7,CASSFSGGGREQYF
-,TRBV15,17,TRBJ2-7,CAKRPSRGPGKTYEQYF
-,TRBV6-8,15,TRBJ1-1,CASITGGGLNTEAFF
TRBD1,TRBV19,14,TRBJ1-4,CASSPGQRDEKLFF
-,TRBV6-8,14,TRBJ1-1,CAINPGSVSTEAFF
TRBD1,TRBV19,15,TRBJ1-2,CASSIWDRLTYGYTF
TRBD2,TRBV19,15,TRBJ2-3,CASSIRREGSDTQYF
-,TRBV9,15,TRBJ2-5,CASSVGGGIQETQYF
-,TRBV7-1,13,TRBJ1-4,CASSRGPNEKLFF
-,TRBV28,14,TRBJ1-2,CASSTWTGNYGYTF
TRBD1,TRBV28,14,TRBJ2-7,CASSWGTGEYEQYF
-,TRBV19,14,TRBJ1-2,CASSPAGTNYGYTF
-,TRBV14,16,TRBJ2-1,CASSLRPDGSYNEQFF
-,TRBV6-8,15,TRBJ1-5,CASSPGTEFNQPQHF
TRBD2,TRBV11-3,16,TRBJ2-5,CASSLEASGRKETQYF
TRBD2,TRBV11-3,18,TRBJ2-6,CASSLRPSGRAGANVLTF
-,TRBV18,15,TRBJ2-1,CASSPQGKTGNEQFF
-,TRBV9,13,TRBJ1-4,CASSVGPNEKLFF
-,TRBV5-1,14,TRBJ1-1,CATRDRGSGTEAFF
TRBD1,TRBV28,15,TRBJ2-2,CASRGTGHSTGELFF
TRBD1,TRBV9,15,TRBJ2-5,CASSSRFGQGETQYF
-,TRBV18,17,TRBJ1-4,CASSPVEKTATNEKLFF
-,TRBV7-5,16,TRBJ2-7,CASRAAGGLGANEQYF
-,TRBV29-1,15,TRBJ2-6,CSVGGGWPGANVLTF
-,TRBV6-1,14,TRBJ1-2,CAISEGDENYGYTF
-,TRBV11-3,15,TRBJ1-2,CASSFERVGLYGYTF
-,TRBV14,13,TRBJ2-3,CASSSRVRDTQYF
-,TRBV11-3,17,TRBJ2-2,CASSLNSGGANTGELFF
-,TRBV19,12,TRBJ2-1,CASRAVSNEQFF
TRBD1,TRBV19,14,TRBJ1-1,CASRVTGANTEAFF
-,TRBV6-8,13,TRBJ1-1,CASSTTGNTEAFF
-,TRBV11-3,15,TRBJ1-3,CASSPPGQEGNTIYF
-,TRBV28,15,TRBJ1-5,CASTGQGYSNQPQHF
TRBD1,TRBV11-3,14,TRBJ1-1,CASNSDRGWSEAFF
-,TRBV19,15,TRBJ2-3,CASSPTGTYTDTQYF
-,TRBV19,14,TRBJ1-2,CASTFTGLGYGYTF
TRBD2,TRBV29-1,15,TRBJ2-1,CSVEDVASGGLEQFF
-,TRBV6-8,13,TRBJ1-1,CASSDQHGTEAFF
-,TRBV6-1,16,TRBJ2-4,CASSEEHRYPKNIQYF
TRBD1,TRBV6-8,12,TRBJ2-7,CASRTDRAEQYF
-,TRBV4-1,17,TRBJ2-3,CASSQEVGRSSTDTQYF
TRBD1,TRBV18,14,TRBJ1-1,CASSPQGLNTEAFF
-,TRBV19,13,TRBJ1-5,CASNGRGNQPQHF
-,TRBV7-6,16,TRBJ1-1,CASSLVGPRGGTEAFF
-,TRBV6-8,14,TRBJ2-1,CASSYGSSVNEQFF
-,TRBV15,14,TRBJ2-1,CATSRDSAREEQFF
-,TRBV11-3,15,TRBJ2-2,CASSFRAFSTGELFF
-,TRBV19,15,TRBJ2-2,CASSILGFNTGELFF
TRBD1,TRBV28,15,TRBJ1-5,CASSLTDRDNQPQHF
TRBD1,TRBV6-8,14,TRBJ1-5,CASRQGFSNQPQHF
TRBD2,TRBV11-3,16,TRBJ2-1,CASSQGPGLADNEQFF
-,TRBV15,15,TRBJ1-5,CATSVGPVGNQPQHF
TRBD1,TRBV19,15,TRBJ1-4,CASSIRTGLNEKLFF
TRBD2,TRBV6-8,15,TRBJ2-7,CASSLEARLAHEQYF